This T cell receptor (beta chain) was recorded in a study of cytomegalovirus exposure and HLA in healthy donors (TCRdb year 2017). Study-wide context: According to an earlier analysis of 587 of the donors, 200 million or so T cells yielded 100 million or so unique TCR beta sequences and around 280 Gb of sequence data. Four to six DR-DQ haplotypes were handled as single units for association and clustering, since linkage in the cohort was strong. A separate validation cohort of 100 to 150 different subjects was used in addition to the roughly 640-subject first cohort. Every discovery cohort repertoire had been produced on one sequencing platform. An earlier analysis of 587 of the donors used high-throughput TCR beta sequencing to judge whether each TCR beta V gene segment behaved as functional or pseudogenic. The study aimed to test whether signatures of past pathogen exposure could be identified by cataloging public T cell receptors. The T cell repertoires of roughly 660 subjects were profiled by immunosequencing and related to cytomegalovirus serostatus. A later analysis re-examined previously published TCR beta repertoires from around 670 donors and added high-resolution HLA genotyping to investigate patterns of TCR occurrence. The number of donors typed differed by locus, with roughly 620-630 for A, B, C, DRB1 and DQB1, over 500 for DQA1, 600 to 610 for DPA1, and some 440 for DPB1. Rather than drawing on any new phenotypic data, the later analysis identified candidate immune exposures from TCR beta sequences and the way those sequences occurred across donors. Genome-wide SNP genotypes for about 55% of the roughly 670 donors were used in a later genetic analysis, which treated that subset as a discovery cohort. The study combined high-throughput TCR immunosequencing, statistical association of individual TCRs with disease status, and machine learning to predict cytomegalovirus infection status. An early release that covered some 630 HLA-typed donors contained 250 to 350 gigabases of sequencing data and tens of millions of unique TCR sequences. The genetic ancestry cluster associated with self-reported Caucasian donors included 81% of the roughly 360 genotyped donors. Donor age, sex, ethnicity and CMV serostatus were collected together with the repertoire data. Class I and class II HLA loci were covered by the typing at four-digit resolution. Across 300 to 400 genotyped donors of the cohort, an average of roughly 250,000 unique TCR beta nucleotide sequences per donor were sequenced, and 15% to 20% of those sequences were non-productive. General conclusions and limits of the study: CMV serostatus was the only immune exposure information available for the cohort. Some IMGT-functional V segments, including TRBV6-2 and TRBV6-3, could not be told apart with the 87-base-pair reads, so those segments were excluded. The study listed 150 to 200 TCR beta chains as associated with cytomegalovirus. A later analysis associated 15,000 or so TCR beta sequences with specific HLA alleles at a false discovery rate of 0.05. In both the original and validation cohorts, the classifier was reported to diagnose cytomegalovirus status with high specificity and sensitivity. According to a later analysis, TCR association rates differed among HLA loci, with DRB1 alleles showing the most associated TCRs and HLA-C alleles showing the fewest. A cluster of highly shared sequence variants was judged likely to represent a technical artifact of the sequencing pipeline. In vitro tests confirmed that a few of the cytomegalovirus-associated TCR beta chains recognize cytomegalovirus antigens. When HLA alleles, especially DR and DQ, strongly co-occurred, TCR associations were difficult to assign to individual alleles. Presence/absence analyses assumed roughly uniform sequencing depth across donors, an assumption that may not hold. Because HLA typing was missing for some donors at each locus, association tests included only the typed subset. Because counts were too low, seventeen rarely observed V segments, including chromosome 9 orphons, were left out of the earlier analysis of over 550 of the donors. A later genetic analysis associated a missense DCLRE1C variant with V-gene and J-gene trimming of TCR beta chains, and an independent cohort replicated the association. Most TCR sequences were seen in very few donors, while some public TCRs were found in many individuals. Most CMV-associated TCR beta chains appeared to be HLA-restricted in a later analysis, and the HLA associations seemed to be driven largely by CMV exposure. According to a later genetic analysis, donors in an Asian-associated ancestry cluster had fewer N-insertions in productive TCRs than the approximately 690-donor mean. In a later analysis, HLA-associated TCR beta chains showed more clonal expansion and lower generation probabilities than non-associated chains that were equally common. The cohort was sequenced for TCR beta chains only, and without alpha or paired-chain data the features that could be detected were limited. In a later analysis, several top co-occurrence clusters were reported to appear linked to parvovirus B19, influenza, CMV and Epstein-Barr virus. Linkage disequilibrium might explain the correlated functional status among segregating V segments, but an unknown experimental factor could not be excluded. An earlier analysis of some 590 of the donors showed that most TCR beta V segments appeared in productive rearrangements either about 87% or about 30% of the time, which broadly matched IMGT annotations. According to the authors, the approach could potentially be generalized to other disease states and immunological phenotypes. A further reported finding was that TCR beta sequences accurately predicted the HLA-A and HLA-B alleles for most subjects in the first cohort.

Including cysteine and phenylalanine, the CDR3 has 19 amino acids. Of all the DNA, just the CDR3 is kept, 57 bases in frame from base 1. According to the germline V gene, CDR1 reads SGHAT and CDR2 reads FQNNGV. Trimmed from V: 1 base; trimmed from J: 2 bases; junction bases lacking a gene match: 10. The library was produced with the immunoSEQ multiplex PCR assay. For the multiplex PCR, a mixture combining 60 forward primers for TCR Vbeta segments and 13 reverse primers for TCR Jbeta segments was used. A multiplex PCR assay on genomic DNA amplified the CDR3 region of rearranged TCR beta genes. Amplified TCR beta libraries were sequenced as 87-base-pair reads on the Illumina HiSeq System. As for how the authors treated the data: In a later analysis, some 80 million unique TCR beta chains were counted across the approximately 640 repertoires, and roughly 11 million of these chains were shared by at least two donors. To remove PCR and sequencing errors, raw reads were error-corrected and collapsed into unique sequences using a nearest-neighbor algorithm that merged closely related sequences. To assign V, D and J gene segments, CDR3 sequences were aligned to IMGT reference sequences. Each retained sequence needed at least a six-nucleotide match to both a V gene segment and a J gene segment. A rearrangement was called productive if the CDR3 had no stop codons and remained in frame with V and J, and every other rearrangement was called non-productive. CDR3 was defined according to IMGT convention as the region running from the second conserved V-encoded cysteine to the conserved J-encoded phenylalanine. The earlier analysis of some 600 of the donors excluded sequences that lacked an unambiguous match to a single V gene segment. An earlier analysis of roughly 590 of the donors called V segments functional above 56.7% productive rearrangements and segregating when the between-donor standard deviation exceeded 5%. A statistical classification framework was built for diagnosing cytomegalovirus status from the catalog of TCR beta chain sequences. In a later analysis, TCR nucleotide sequences were compared against IMGT/GENE-DB human TR gene sequences so that V and J genes could be assigned. A later analysis assigned CDR3 sequences and most-parsimonious VDJ recombination scenarios with the TCRdist pipeline. In a later analysis, every TCR beta chain was defined by the combination of its CDR3 amino acid sequence and its V-gene family, and reads without a unique V-gene family were dropped. In a later analysis, 500 to 650 highly shared, low-generation-probability nucleotide sequences were removed to address suspected cross-contamination and a sequencing artifact. A later analysis calculated a clonal expansion index for each public chain from normalized within-repertoire ranks of inferred template counts. Generation probabilities in a later analysis came from a VDJ recombination model fitted to out-of-frame rearrangements, and those results were checked against IGoR. Hypergeometric tests were used in a later analysis to score TCR-TCR, TCR-HLA and TCR-CMV co-occurrence, with a repertoire-size bias correction applied to the TCR pairs. False discovery rates were estimated in a later analysis by permuting HLA or CMV assignments 20 times. A later analysis grouped co-occurring TCRs with DBSCAN, adding TCRdist sequence similarity when clustering within HLA-allele-positive subsets. Co-occurrence clustering excluded repertoires with fewer than 30,000 or more than 120,000 public chains, plus five with anomalous nucleotide sharing. TCRdb carries this immuneACCESS record with in-frame sequences only. Its versions omit some clonotypes, under half of them owing to an unresolved V gene in the studies checked, with the rest unexplained. V, J and clone size were drawn from that table, and D and trimming were deduced from the DNA. The sample table holds 130,000 or so clones, of which 60% to 75% were seen once. Under 3% of the sample goes to the ten largest clones.

In total, just over 650 healthy bone marrow donors made up the cohort. All cohort members were sampled while nominally healthy, although unrecorded immune exposures were likely present. The donor tested CMV seropositive and was one of the 289 seropositive cohort members. Every donor gave a peripheral blood sample, and the peripheral blood mononuclear cells from that sample were used for TCR beta sequencing. The Qiagen DNeasy Blood Extraction Kit was used to extract genomic DNA from the blood cell samples. This clone showed up just a few times. Its recognized antigen is unknown. No base quality values were provided; no much bigger clone lies one nucleotide off.

This receptor chain uses TRBV11-2 and TRBJ2-7, with 14 bases aligning to TRBD2. The sequencing input was PBMCs. The source of this sequence is a woman aged 40-49 years in good health and CMV-seropositive. The bases are TGTGCCAGCAGCTTAGTTGGGACTAGCGGGAGCGTTCTTACCTACGAGCAGTACTTC. Its protein reads: CASSLVGTSGSVLTYEQYF.